Presented here are 7 T cell receptor beta chains from one specimen sequenced in a study of T cell responses to AZD1222 COVID-19 vaccine. Here immunoSEQ multiplex PCR was the method, and the copy in TCRdb shows in-frame clones only, minus some. The sample includes 65,000 to 95,000 clones, roughly 81% seen only once; the top ten take about 13%. The sample here was peripheral blood, taken on day 0 of AZD1222 vaccination. The origin of the receptors is an adult in good health.

This chain connects TRBV28 to TRBJ2-3; the match to TRBD2 covers 7 bases. The CDR3 is 15 amino acids. The germline V gene encodes CDR1 MDHEN and CDR2 SYDVKM. V lost 5 bases, J lost 0 bases, and 5 bases stayed unmatched. The CDR3 DNA sequence: TGTGCCAGCAGTCAAAGCGGGGCGAGCACAGATACGCAGTATTTT. Its translation is CASSQSGASTDTQYF.

This sequence joins TRBV24-1 and TRBJ2-2; D is possibly TRBD2 (6 bases). V was shortened by 2 bases and J by 6 bases, with 12 bases between the two germline ends. Germline V gene sequence: CDR1 KGHDR, CDR2 SFDVKD. This CDR3 has 15 residues. The CDR3 is CATSDSGQRAGELFF. The CDR3, as DNA: TGTGCCACCAGTGATTCTGGCCAGCGGGCCGGGGAGCTGTTTTTT.

V gene TRBV12-5 combines with J gene TRBJ2-1; D is perhaps TRBD2 (6 bases). V gave up 3 bases and J gave up 12 bases, with 9 bases separating them. CDR1 is LGHNT and CDR2 is FRNRAP in the germline V gene. The CDR3 has 11 residues. The CDR3 loop is CASGFIGGQFF. The CDR3, as DNA: TGTGCTAGTGGTTTCATCGGGGGGCAGTTCTTC.

The V call is TRBV5-6, the J call TRBJ1-2; no reliable D call. The CDR3 covers 14 residues. Germline V gene lookup returns CDR1 SGHDT and CDR2 YYEEEE. Trimming cost V 0 bases and J 5 bases, with 11 bases left between them. CDR3 nucleotide sequence: TGTGCCAGCAGCTTGGCCTGGCCTGATTATGGCTACACCTTC. It is translated as CASSLAWPDYGYTF.

This rearrangement joins TRBV20-1 to TRBJ1-4, with D possibly being TRBD1 (5 bases). Germline-derived CDR1 and CDR2 are DFQATT and SNEGSKA (reference sequence). V was shortened by 3 bases and J by 5 bases, with 7 bases between the two germline ends. This CDR3 spans 12 amino acids. The CDR3 DNA reads TGCAGTGCTAGTCACAGGAATGAAAAACTGTTTTTT. It translates to CSASHRNEKLFF.

This chain uses TRBV15 with TRBJ1-5; 8 nucleotides match TRBD1. The CDR3 loop spans 16 amino acids. The V and J ends lost 5 bases and 2 bases, in that order; junction bases with no gene match: 8. Germline V gene lookup returns CDR1 LNHNV and CDR2 YYDKDF (reference sequence). In DNA form, the CDR3 reads TGTGCCACCAGCGAAAGTGGGACAGGTGGCAATCAGCCCCAGCATTTT. It specifies CATSESGTGGNQPQHF.

This clone was recorded only once. The chain is built from TRBV19 and TRBJ1-1; 9 bases match TRBD1. Per the germline V gene, CDR1 is LNHDA and CDR2 is SQIVND (reference sequence). V gave up 10 bases and J gave up 4 bases; unmatched junction bases: 10. The CDR3 runs 14 residues. The CDR3 region has the DNA TGTGCCACATCCCTGGGACAGGGAGGCACTGAAGCTTTCTTT. Translating gives CATSLGQGGTEAFF.